The source of this T cell receptor beta chain is a study of post-analysis software for immune sequencing data. In the study overall: Recorded subtypes: relapsing-remitting, secondary progressive, progressive-relapsing; some patients unannotated.

CDR1 and CDR2 (germline): MGHRA, YSYEKL. With V trimmed by 0 bases and J by 6 bases, 6 bases remained unmatched. The CDR3 spans 16 residues. With respect to this clonotype: Its antigen remains unknown.

Researchers reported that TCR beta cDNA libraries carried unique molecular identifiers. T cells numbering roughly 0.9 to 11 million gave rise to roughly 0.5 million cDNA molecules. TCRdb used MiXCR to reprocess the PCR reads, holding one entry per CDR3 protein. Found here are some 890,000 distinct CDR3 sequences, around 50% of them singletons; the top ten hold roughly 4.4%. Points from the study as a whole: The five TRBV segments detected at higher frequency in patients than in controls included TRBV5-6, TRBV5-1 and TRBV20-1. Controls significantly exceeded multiple sclerosis patients in normalized Chao1 diversity. Co-batched samples clustered tightly together by F measure.

This clonotype was sampled from a girl between 5 and 17 years old with multiple sclerosis. Material for sequencing was blood. J is TRBJ1-5 and V is TRBV4-1; 9 nucleotides align to TRBD1. CDR3 sequence: CASSQDNRGLGQPQHF. The CDR3 bases are TGCGCCAGCAGCCAAGATAACAGGGGGCTTGGTCAGCCCCAGCATTTT.